The entry below describes one TCR beta chain. V lost 4 bases, J lost 4 bases, and 6 bases stayed unmatched. This CDR3 has 15 residues. The germline CDR1 and CDR2 sequences are MNHNY and SVGAGI (reference sequence). The data were obtained in a study of blood T cell repertoires in COVID-19. About the research overall: COVID-19 samples from acute and convalescent phases originated in the United States, Italy and Spain. From T cells, B-cell-depleted T cells, or PBMCs came the material, which was cDNA or gDNA.

Per the study methods: Reference gene primer amplification gave nucleated cell count estimates. Data came from immunoSEQ multiplex PCR; TCRdb stores just in-frame clones and leaves some out. Clone size and the V and J calls come from that table; the DNA yielded D and trimming. The sample includes just over 250,000 clones, 88% of them seen just once. The sample was peripheral blood. This rearrangement joins TRBV6-6 to TRBJ2-1, with TRBD1 matching over 8 bases. This receptor was taken from a man aged 60 to 69 who had recovered from COVID-19. The CDR3 loop reads CASSSRQGRYNEQFF. CDR3 bases: TGTGCCAGCAGTTCCCGACAGGGGAGATACAATGAGCAGTTCTTC.